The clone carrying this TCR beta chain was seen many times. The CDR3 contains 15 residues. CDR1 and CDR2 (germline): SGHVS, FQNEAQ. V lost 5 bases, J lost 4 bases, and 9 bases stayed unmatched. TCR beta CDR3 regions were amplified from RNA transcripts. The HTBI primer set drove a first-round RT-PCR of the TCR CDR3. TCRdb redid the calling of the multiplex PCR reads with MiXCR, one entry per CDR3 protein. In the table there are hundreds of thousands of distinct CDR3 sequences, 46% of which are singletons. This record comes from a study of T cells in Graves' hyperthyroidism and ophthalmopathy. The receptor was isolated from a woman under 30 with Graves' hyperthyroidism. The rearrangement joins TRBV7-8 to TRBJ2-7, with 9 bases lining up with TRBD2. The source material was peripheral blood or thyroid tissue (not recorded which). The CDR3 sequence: CASSPSGTSRYEQYF. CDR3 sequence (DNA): TGTGCCAGCAGCCCCAGCGGGACTAGCCGTTACGAGCAGTACTTC. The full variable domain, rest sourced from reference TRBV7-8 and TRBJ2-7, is GAGVSQSPRYKVAKRGQDVALRCDPISGHVSLFWYQQALGQGPEFLTYFQNEAQLDKSGLPSDRFFAERPEGSVSTLKIQRTQQEDSAVYLCASSPSGTSRYEQYFGPGTRLTVT.